The 13 T cell receptor beta chains below were found in one sample sequenced in a study of CD4+ T cells in melanoma. Sequenced by immunoSEQ multiplex PCR; TCRdb stores in-frame clones only, minus some. The repertoire holds over 8,000 clones, with about three quarters as singletons. Sequencing was carried out using tumor tissue. These TCRs come from a human donor with melanoma.

By sample share, this clone is medium-sized (0.01 to 0.1%). V usage is TRBV6-6 and J usage is TRBJ1-5; D is undetermined. V was shortened by 2 bases and J by 9 bases, with 8 bases between the two germline ends. The CDR3 length is 12 residues. Germline CDR1 and CDR2: MNHNY and SVGAGI (reference sequence). The CDR3 reads CASSYAVWPQHF. The CDR3 coding sequence is TGTGCCAGCAGTTACGCCGTATGGCCCCAGCATTTT.

This sequence joins TRBV7-6 and TRBJ1-2; D remains unclear. CDR1 and CDR2 from the germline V gene are SGHVS and FNYEAQ. The CDR3 covers 11 residues. V dropped 8 bases and J dropped 1 base, with 5 bases sitting between them. The DNA of the CDR3 is TGTGCCAGCGGTAATAACTATGGCTACACCTTC. This codes for CASGNNYGYTF.

The chain links TRBV2 to TRBJ1-5; possible D gene TRBD1, 6 bases. The CDR3 has 13 amino acids. Germline assignment: CDR1 SNHLY and CDR2 FYNNEI. Trimming took off 5 bases at V and 11 bases at J, with 16 bases between the two ends. The CDR3 reads CASSKTGPESQHF. The CDR3 DNA reads TGTGCCAGCAGTAAAACAGGGCCGGAGTCCCAGCATTTT.

The rearrangement links TRBV27 to TRBJ1-1; possible D gene TRBD1, 5 bases. Germline-derived CDR1 and CDR2 are MNHEY and SMNVEV (reference sequence). Trimming took 2 bases from V and 0 from J, leaving 10 bases between them. The CDR3 is 15 residues long. The CDR3 DNA sequence: TGTGCCAGCAGTTTAGTTTTGGGACTGAACACTGAAGCTTTCTTT. Translated, it gives CASSLVLGLNTEAFF.

The chain uses TRBV4-2 and TRBJ2-3; TRBD2 matches 8 bases. The CDR3 is 16 amino acids. CDR1 and CDR2 (germline): LGHNA, YNFKEQ. With V trimmed by 1 base and J by 3 bases, 6 bases remained unmatched. CDR3 region: CASSQGLRGATDTQYF. The CDR3 DNA is TGTGCCAGCAGCCAAGGTTTGCGGGGGGCAACAGATACGCAGTATTTT.

This clone was observed a few times. The V call is TRBV5-1, the J call TRBJ2-6; D is tentatively TRBD1 or TRBD2 (6 bases each). The V end lost 4 bases, the J end lost 0 bases, and 14 bases lay between the germline ends. The CDR3 runs to 17 residues. CDR1 and CDR2 from the germline V gene are SGHRS and YFSETQ. The CDR3 is CASSMGWGASGANVLTF. The DNA of the CDR3 is TGCGCCAGCAGCATGGGATGGGGGGCCTCTGGGGCCAACGTCCTGACTTTC.

CDR3 region: CASSYGGTGGSDEQYF. For the CDR3, the DNA is TGTGCCAGCAGTTACGGCGGGACAGGGGGTTCTGACGAGCAGTACTTC. The rearrangement links TRBV6-5 to TRBJ2-7, with TRBD1 identical over 11 bases. Germline V gives CDR1 MNHEY, CDR2 SVGAGI. The CDR3 spans 16 residues. The V gene end was trimmed by 2 bases and the J gene end by 5 bases; junction bases not matched to a gene: 8.

The chain has TRBV5-1 and TRBJ1-6, with a tentative D call TRBD1 (5 bases). Germline CDR1 and CDR2: SGHRS and YFSETQ. The V end was cut by 0 bases, the J end by 13 bases, with 23 bases between. This CDR3 comprises 17 residues. CDR3 sequence reads: CASSLDGPGIGLAPLHF. The CDR3 DNA reads as TGCGCCAGCAGCTTGGACGGCCCAGGGATCGGTCTCGCGCCCCTCCACTTT.

The chain uses TRBV27 and TRBJ2-2; 9 positions match TRBD2. The CDR3 is 16 amino acids. From germline, CDR1 is MNHEY and CDR2 SMNVEV (reference sequence). With V trimmed by 6 bases and J by 4 bases, 9 bases remained unmatched. The CDR3 DNA reads as TGTGCCAGCAGGCCTCAGCGGGGGGCGGCCACCGGGGAGCTGTTTTTT. It translates to CASRPQRGAATGELFF.

V usage is TRBV5-5 and J usage is TRBJ1-3; 8 bases fit TRBD1. The CDR3 consists of 16 residues. Germline V gene lookup returns CDR1 SGHKS and CDR2 YYEKEE (reference sequence). J gave up 0 bases and V 4 bases, and 6 bases lay outside the gene matches. The CDR3 nucleotides read TGTGCCAGCAGCAGTGGACAGGGAACCTCTGGAAACACCATATATTTT. Encoded protein: CASSSGQGTSGNTIYF.

The chain couples TRBV5-1 to TRBJ2-3; D perhaps matches TRBD1 (6 bases). CDR1 is SGHRS and CDR2 is YFSETQ in the germline V gene. CDR3 length: 14 residues. Between the trimmed V and J ends, which lost 6 bases and 0 bases, there was a span of 11 bases. CDR3 amino acids: CASNRGGSTDTQYF. The CDR3 DNA follows: TGCGCCAGCAACCGAGGGGGTAGCACAGATACGCAGTATTTT.

This clone was detected once. This specimen includes other DNA sequences encoding the same CDR3. The chain uses TRBV6-1 and TRBJ2-3; TRBD2 agrees at 13 bases. The CDR3 is 14 amino acids. Germline CDR1 and CDR2: MNHNS and SASEGT. The trim removed 6 bases at V and 6 bases at J, leaving 3 bases unmatched. In DNA form, the CDR3 reads TGTGCCAGCAGAACTAGCGGGGGGGCGGATACGCAGTATTTT. It codes for CASRTSGGADTQYF.

This clone is medium-sized. The rearrangement links TRBV6-1 to TRBJ1-6; the match to TRBD1 covers 7 bases. With 3 bases clipped from V and 6 bases from J, the junction kept 2 bases outside the gene matches. The CDR3 has 14 residues. The germline CDR1 and CDR2 sequences are MNHNS and SASEGT. CDR3 coding DNA: TGTGCCAGCAGTGAGGGACAGTTTAATTCACCCCTCCACTTT. It codes for CASSEGQFNSPLHF.